The 24 T cell receptor beta chains below all came from one sample that was sequenced in a study of human T cells and chemical hapten exposure. Noted time point: patch test 2, 6 weeks after DPC sensitization. The sample's treatment: therapeutic diphenylcyclopropenone sensitization with weekly scalp DPC. TCRdb analysed the RACE reads with MiXCR anew, one entry per CDR3 protein. The sample shows about 80,000 distinct CDR3 sequences, roughly 10% of them seen only once. The sample here was whole blood, taken in connection with sensitization to the hapten diphenylcyclopropenone (DPC). The receptors here all came from a man between 18 and 29 years old with alopecia areata. Some clones in this sample may be carry-over from other donors' samples.

V and J are TRBV4-1 and TRBJ2-7; tentatively, D is TRBD1 (5 bases). Germline V CDR1 and CDR2: MGHRA, YSYEKL. The CDR3 runs 15 residues. Trimming left V 3 bases short and J 1 base short, with 13 bases between. CDR3 in amino acids: CASSHGVGVSYEQYF. The DNA for the CDR3 is TGCGCCAGCAGCCATGGAGTAGGGGTTTCCTACGAGCAGTACTTC.

The chain links TRBV5-1 to TRBJ2-4; D gene ambiguous. Germline CDR1 SGHRS, CDR2 YFSETQ. This CDR3 comprises 15 residues. The ends were cut back, 5 bases at V and 1 base at J, with 13 bases in the middle. The CDR3 DNA sequence: TGCGCCAGCAGAGATTGGGCGGAGGCCAAAAACATTCAGTACTTC. As protein: CASRDWAEAKNIQYF.

In this sample, this clonotype turned up many times. This rearrangement joins TRBV19 to TRBJ2-5, with D tentatively TRBD1 (6 bases). The CDR3 is 14 amino acids. The V end was cut by 4 bases, the J end by 2 bases, with 11 bases between. Germline CDR1 is LNHDA and CDR2 is SQIVND (reference sequence). The DNA of the CDR3 is TGTGCCAGTAGTACCGCGACAGGACAAGAGACCCAGTACTTC. It specifies CASSTATGQETQYF.

This clonotype was detected only a few times. V is TRBV12-5 and J is TRBJ1-1; D remains unclear. With 4 bases removed from V and 2 bases from J, the gap between germline ends came to 14 bases. CDR1 is LGHNT, CDR2 FRNRAP, per germline. The CDR3 extends over 15 amino acids. CDR3 nucleotide sequence: TGTGCTAGTGGTTACGGCTCGTCGGGCAACACTGAAGCTTTCTTT. Amino acids: CASGYGSSGNTEAFF.

The chain links TRBV28 to TRBJ2-5; 8 positions match TRBD1. Trimming cost V 6 bases and J 2 bases; bases outside gene matches: 8. The CDR3 runs 15 residues. In germline, CDR1 is MDHEN, CDR2 SYDVKM. For the CDR3, the DNA is TGTGCCAGCAGCCCGTCAGGGACAGGACAAGAGACCCAGTACTTC. It yields the protein CASSPSGTGQETQYF.

This clonotype was observed a few times. This rearrangement joins TRBV29-1 to TRBJ2-2, with D unclear. Germline loops: CDR1 SQVTM, CDR2 ANQGSEA. The length of the CDR3 is 13 residues. The V and J ends lost 5 bases and 0 bases respectively, with 7 bases between them. The CDR3, as DNA: TGCAGCGTTACTCGAACGAACACCGGGGAGCTGTTTTTT. Amino acids: CSVTRTNTGELFF.

The rearrangement joins TRBV9 to TRBJ2-5; 7 bases align to TRBD1. The length of the CDR3 is 14 residues. The germline CDR1 and CDR2 sequences are SGDLS and YYNGEE. V lost 4 bases to trimming and J lost 3 bases; unmatched junction nucleotides: 6. CDR3 loop: CASSLTGQKETQYF. DNA of the CDR3: TGTGCCAGCAGCCTGACAGGGCAAAAAGAGACCCAGTACTTC.

CDR3 DNA: TGTGCCAGCAGCCTAAAACGGAACACTGAAGCTTTCTTT. This translates into CASSLKRNTEAFF. The chain couples TRBV11-3 to TRBJ1-1; D call uncertain. This CDR3 has 13 amino acids. Between the trimmed V and J ends, which lost 5 bases and 1 base, there was a span of 8 bases. The germline CDR1 and CDR2 sequences are SGHNT and YENEEA. The entire variable domain, with the rest obtained from reference TRBV11-3 and TRBJ1-1, is as follows: EAGVVQSPRYKIIEKKQPVAFWCNPISGHNTLYWYLQNLGQGPELLIRYENEEAVDDSQLPKDRFSAERLKGVDSTLKIQPAELGDSAVYLCASSLKRNTEAFFGQGTRLTVV.

This clonotype was counted many times. The V gene is TRBV5-1, the J gene TRBJ1-1; the D is unclear. Trimming removed 2 bases at V and 6 bases at J, with 11 bases between. CDR1 is SGHRS, CDR2 YFSETQ, per germline. This CDR3 comprises 13 residues. CDR3 sequence: CASSFGASSEAFF. CDR3 in DNA: TGCGCCAGCAGCTTCGGCGCATCCTCTGAAGCTTTCTTT.

V and J are TRBV7-9 and TRBJ1-2; D possibly corresponds to TRBD1 (5 bases). The CDR3 is made up of 12 amino acids. From germline, CDR1 is SEHNR and CDR2 FQNEAQ (reference sequence). The ends were cut back, 5 bases at V and 8 bases at J, with 12 bases in the middle. CDR3 bases: TGTGCCAGCAGCCAGCAGGGAGAAGGCTACACCTTC. This codes for CASSQQGEGYTF.

This clonotype was counted ten times or more. The rearrangement links TRBV20-1 to TRBJ1-5; D gene uncertain. Germline-derived CDR1 and CDR2 are DFQATT and SNEGSKA (reference sequence). The CDR3 runs to 13 residues. V dropped 3 bases and J dropped 5 bases, with 11 bases sitting between them. The CDR3 DNA reads TGCAGTGCTAGGCGGGGTAAGGATCAGCCCCAGCATTTT. Translating it yields CSARRGKDQPQHF.

The gene calls are TRBV29-1 and TRBJ2-1, with D possibly being TRBD1 (6 bases). V was pared by 6 bases and J by 7 bases, with 13 bases between. The CDR3 spans 12 residues. In germline, CDR1 is SQVTM, CDR2 ANQGSEA. The CDR3 reads CSVGEGGNEQFF. The CDR3 DNA follows: TGCAGCGTGGGAGAAGGGGGAAATGAGCAGTTCTTC.

The chain combines TRBV11-3 with TRBJ1-1; no firm D call. Per germline, CDR1 SGHNT and CDR2 YENEEA. The CDR3 runs to 12 residues. Trimming removed 8 bases from V and 3 bases from J, with 10 bases in between. CDR3 bases: TGTGCCAGCTCAATCGGGGACACTGAAGCTTTCTTT. Its protein product is CASSIGDTEAFF.

This clonotype was counted ten times or more. The V gene is TRBV27, the J gene TRBJ1-1; D is possibly TRBD1 (6 bases). Between the trimmed V and J ends, which lost 7 bases and 3 bases, there was a span of 15 bases. The CDR3 covers 14 residues. The germline V gene has CDR1 MNHEY and CDR2 SMNVEV (reference sequence). Here the CDR3 reads CASNLLNRDTEAFF. CDR3 DNA: TGTGCCAGCAATCTATTGAACAGGGACACTGAAGCTTTCTTT.

This clonotype has more than one count but fewer than ten. This chain connects TRBV28 to TRBJ1-6; a weak D match, TRBD1 (5 bases). CDR1 and CDR2 from the germline V gene are MDHEN and SYDVKM. The germline V and J ends were trimmed by 1 base and 4 bases, with 14 bases remaining between them. This CDR3 is built from 17 residues. The CDR3 spells CASSLSGRGYYNSPLHF. The DNA for the CDR3 is TGTGCCAGCAGTTTATCGGGAAGGGGATATTATAATTCACCCCTCCACTTT.

This clonotype was observed at least ten times. The V gene is TRBV4-1, the J gene TRBJ2-7; D is unclear. The CDR3 consists of 13 residues. The germline V and J ends were trimmed by 1 base and 3 bases, with 7 bases remaining between them. Germline V gene sequence: CDR1 MGHRA, CDR2 YSYEKL. The CDR3 spells CASSQVGDYEQYF. The CDR3 bases are TGCGCCAGCAGCCAAGTTGGCGACTACGAGCAGTACTTC.

The chain has TRBV6-2 or TRBV6-3 and TRBJ1-4; 8 bases map to TRBD1. The CDR3 runs 16 residues. V shed 7 bases and J 8 bases; nucleotides not matched to a gene: 15. In germline, CDR1 is MNHEY, CDR2 SVGEGT. The CDR3 sequence: CASTYSPQGAREKLFF. The CDR3 DNA sequence: TGTGCCAGCACCTACTCGCCTCAGGGGGCGCGCGAAAAACTGTTTTTT.

A few counts support this clonotype. The gene calls are TRBV10-2 and TRBJ2-1; D possibly corresponds to TRBD2 (6 bases). V lost 4 bases and J lost 4, with 11 bases in between. CDR1 is WSHSY, CDR2 SAAADI, per germline. This CDR3 contains 14 residues. Here the CDR3 reads CASSGGLRYNEQFF. CDR3 nucleotides: TGCGCCAGCAGTGGGGGACTTAGATACAATGAGCAGTTCTTC.

This chain uses TRBV6-5 with TRBJ1-2; no reliable D call. Between the trimmed V and J ends, which lost 6 bases and 4 bases, there was a span of 15 bases. The V gene's germline CDR1 is MNHEY and CDR2 SVGAGI. The CDR3 totals 14 residues. The CDR3 DNA sequence: TGTGCCAGCAGCCGCTCCGGACGGTCCTATGGCTACACCTTC. This gives the protein CASSRSGRSYGYTF.

This clonotype occurred many times. The DNA of the CDR3 is TGTGCCAGCAGCTTAATGCGCAGGTTCGATGAGCAGTTCTTC. It yields the protein CASSLMRRFDEQFF. The rearrangement uses TRBV7-6 and TRBJ2-1; D not certain. The CDR3 length is 14 residues. Trimming removed 2 bases from V and 8 bases from J, with 13 bases in between. Germline CDR1 and CDR2: SGHVS and FNYEAQ.

This clonotype showed up many times. The chain has TRBV4-3 and TRBJ2-2, with D maybe TRBD2 (6 bases). The CDR3 is made up of 16 amino acids. CDR1 is LGHNA and CDR2 is YSLEER in the germline V gene. Trimming removed 0 bases at V and 5 bases at J, with 13 bases between. CDR3: CASSQEGWTTTGELFF. The CDR3 nucleotides read TGCGCCAGCAGCCAAGAAGGATGGACTACTACCGGGGAGCTGTTTTTT.

The rearrangement links TRBV6-5 to TRBJ1-1; D not resolved. Trimming left V 2 bases short and J 0 bases short, with 7 bases between. The CDR3 is 14 amino acids. Germline CDR1 MNHEY, CDR2 SVGAGI. CDR3 sequence (DNA): TGTGCCAGCAGTTACCGGGCCATGAACACTGAAGCTTTCTTT. This encodes CASSYRAMNTEAFF.

This clonotype was counted between two and nine times. V gene TRBV29-1 combines with J gene TRBJ1-2; D is undetermined. In germline, CDR1 is SQVTM, CDR2 ANQGSEA. The length of the CDR3 is 11 residues. Between the trimmed V and J ends, which lost 4 bases and 6 bases, there was a span of 9 bases. Written as DNA, the CDR3 is TGCAGCGTTGTAGGTGGTCATGGCTACACCTTC. Protein product: CSVVGGHGYTF.

CDR3 in DNA: TGCGCCAGCAGCTTCAGAGGCGAGCAGTACTTC. This sequence encodes CASSFRGEQYF. J is TRBJ2-7 and V is TRBV5-1, with D unclear. This CDR3 comprises 11 residues. CDR1 is SGHRS and CDR2 is YFSETQ in the germline V gene. The V end lost 2 bases, the J end lost 6 bases, and 6 bases lay between the germline ends. Variable domain in full (rest from reference TRBV5-1 and TRBJ2-7): KAGVTQTPRYLIKTRGQQVTLSCSPISGHRSVSWYQQTPGQGLQFLFEYFSETQRNKGNFPGRFSGRQFSNSRSEMNVSTLELGDSALYLCASSFRGEQYFGPGTRLTVT.